What follows is one T cell receptor (beta chain) and its context. These data come from a study of blood T cells in healthy people across ages. The V end was cut by 0 bases, the J end by 0 bases, with 18 bases between. The CDR3 has 18 residues. Germline assignment: CDR1 SGDLS and CDR2 YYNGEE. A second 7 to 11 cycle PCR used barcoded and J-beta primers. TCRdb recomputed calls from the 5' RACE reads with MiXCR, one row per CDR3 protein. The sample shows approximately 830,000 distinct CDR3 sequences, 55% to 65% of them seen only once. Source material: blood. The chain joins TRBV9 to TRBJ1-2; D possibly corresponds to TRBD1 (5 bases). The clonotype was recovered from a man younger than 45 in good health. The CDR3 DNA follows: TGTGCCAGCAGCGTAGTCCCCGGCGGGGGGGGTACTAACTATGGCTACACCTTC. It specifies CASSVVPGGGGTNYGYTF.